This record looks at one TCR beta chain sequence and its context. The data belong to a study of T cell changes during pregnancy in multiple sclerosis. Clones were read by immunoSEQ multiplex PCR, and TCRdb kept only the in-frame ones, dropping some. The sample yields 25,000 to 35,000 clones, over 80% seen once. The germline V and J ends were trimmed by 1 base and 0 bases, with 7 bases remaining between them. Germline V gene lookup returns CDR1 LGHNA and CDR2 YSLEER. This CDR3 comprises 15 residues. The chain employs TRBV4-3 and TRBJ1-3, with a tentative D call TRBD1 (6 bases). Sequenced material: CD8+ T cells from peripheral blood mononuclear cells, taken before pregnancy. The TCR comes from a female donor with multiple sclerosis, enrolled in a pregnancy study. In DNA form, the CDR3 reads TGCGCCAGCAGCCAAGGGACAGCCTCTGGAAACACCATATATTTT. The encoded protein is CASSQGTASGNTIYF.